These 8 T cell receptor beta chains came from one sample sequenced in a study of CXCR3-negative and CXCR3-positive naive CD8 T cells. The authors prepared UMI-labeled TRB cDNA libraries by 5' RACE. TCRdb reworked the 5' RACE reads into one entry per CDR3 protein, no DNA. This listing includes about 90,000 distinct CDR3 sequences. The source material was naive CXCR3- CD8+ T cells from blood. Subset reported: CD45RO-CCR7+CD27+CD95- naive CD8+ T cells lacking CXCR3 (TNR3-). The receptors derive from a human donor in good health. Some clones in this sample may be carry-over from other donors' samples.

This chain joins TRBV6-2 or TRBV6-3 and TRBJ1-1; the D call of TRBD1 rests on TCRdb alone, since no DNA is present to check it. Germline lookup yields CDR1 MNHEY and CDR2 SVGEGT. The CDR3 length is 17 residues. CDR3 protein: CASSYPQGRRMNTEAFF.

The chain links TRBV29-1 to TRBJ1-1. CDR1 is SQVTM, CDR2 ANQGSEA, per germline. The CDR3 consists of 12 residues. CDR3 protein: CSVELIGPEAFF.

This chain links TRBV29-1 with TRBJ2-7; TCRdb calls TRBD2, which cannot be checked without DNA. Germline V gene lookup returns CDR1 SQVTM and CDR2 ANQGSEA. The CDR3 totals 14 residues. The CDR3: CSVEGIAGENEQYF.

V usage is TRBV7-6 and J usage is TRBJ1-2; without DNA, the TCRdb call of TRBD1 cannot be checked. Looked up from germline, CDR1 is SGHVS and CDR2 is FNYEAQ. The CDR3 is made up of 13 amino acids. The CDR3 sequence is CASSSNVRDGYTF.

This rearrangement joins TRBV20-1 to TRBJ2-3; TCRdb's D gene call, TRBD2, goes unchecked for lack of DNA. There are 14 residues in the CDR3. Germline values: CDR1 DFQATT, CDR2 SNEGSKA (reference sequence). CDR3 sequence reads: CSAIERGKIPTQYF.

The chain links TRBV7-9 to TRBJ2-1; TCRdb proposes TRBD1, but this gene call is untestable without DNA. CDR1 is SEHNR, CDR2 FQNEAQ, per germline (reference sequence). CDR3 length: 15 amino acids. CDR3 sequence reads: CASSLGQGSYNEQFF.

The CDR3 reads CSASQGFEPQHF. The chain recombines TRBV20-1 with TRBJ1-5; TCRdb designates TRBD1, a call that cannot be tested without DNA. Germline assignment: CDR1 DFQATT and CDR2 SNEGSKA (reference sequence). The CDR3 runs 12 residues.

This chain connects TRBV29-1 to TRBJ2-7; TCRdb's D call, TRBD1, is unchecked because there is no DNA. The CDR3 is 11 amino acids. CDR1 is SQVTM, CDR2 ANQGSEA, per germline. CDR3 region: CSVGIGYEQYF.